This T cell receptor beta chain was obtained from a study of regulatory T cells in long-lasting Graves disease. This sample's time point: newly diagnosed GD, antithyroid drugs for less than 3 months. Researchers made the TCR library from RNA that was extracted from PBMCs. J was trimmed by 9 bases and V by 5 bases; bases with no gene match: 14. Germline loops: CDR1 MNHEY, CDR2 SVGEGT. The CDR3 is made up of 17 amino acids. The table lists this clonotype with many counts. Both iRepertoire HTBI primers and Arm-PCR of CDR3 regions were used to build the TCR beta libraries. TCRdb re-derived calls from the multiplex PCR reads in MiXCR, one entry per CDR3 protein. Of 250,000 or so distinct CDR3 sequences listed, roughly 18% were seen once; the top ten hold 13% to 15%. These data also formed part of another study, on T cells in Graves' hyperthyroidism and ophthalmopathy.

The sample consisted of peripheral blood mononuclear cells (PBMCs), taken at new diagnosis, from a patient treated with antithyroid drugs. The sequence was collected from a woman in her 30s with Graves disease. This sequence joins TRBV6-2 or TRBV6-3 and TRBJ1-5, with 12 bases matching TRBD1. CDR3 DNA sequence: TGTGCCAGCAGTAGTCCGGGACAGGGGGCGAGATCAGGGCCCCAGCATTTT. This sequence encodes CASSSPGQGARSGPQHF.